Each of the 27 T cell receptor beta chains below was sequenced from the same sample in a study of T cells in women clearing cervical HPV infection. The protocol was immunoSEQ multiplex PCR, while the TCRdb copy is restricted to in-frame clones and leaves out a portion. The sample holds about 23,000 clones. Sequenced input: blood buffy coat. The receptors originated from a woman aged 18 to 75 with a cervical HPV16 infection that either progressed to CIN3+ or cleared (not recorded which).

With regard to this clone: Read data end 3 residues before the CDR3 end; the end is taken from the germline J gene. This rearrangement joins TRBV6-2 or TRBV6-3 to TRBJ1-2, with D unclear. The CDR3 is 15 amino acids. CDR1 and CDR2 from the germline V gene are MNHEY and SVGEGT. The sequenced part of the CDR3 DNA is TGTGCCAGCAGCAACGAAAGTTCTGACATAAGAGGC. Encoded protein: CASSNESSDIRG. The entire CDR3 is CASSNESSDIRGYTF.

About this clone: The read terminates 3 residues ahead of where the CDR3 ends, so the germline J gene completes it. The chain uses TRBV5-6 and TRBJ2-1; TRBD2 agrees at 8 bases. V lost 3 bases, J lost 0 bases, and 2 bases stayed unmatched. Germline values: CDR1 SGHDT, CDR2 YYEEEE. CDR3 length: 15 residues. The part of the CDR3 DNA that was read is TGTGCCAGCAGCTCCGGGACTAGCTCCTACAATGAG. It yields the protein CASSSGTSSYNE. The whole CDR3 sequence is CASSSGTSSYNEQFF.

With respect to this clone: The CDR3 end is not reached by the read, which stops 3 residues before it; the germline J gene fills it in. This chain links TRBV6-2 or TRBV6-3 with TRBJ1-5; D unclear. This CDR3 comprises 12 residues. Trimming removed 2 bases from V and 9 bases from J, with 8 bases in between. The germline CDR1 and CDR2 sequences are MNHEY and SVGEGT. The CDR3 protein is CASSYPPRPQHF. CDR3 bases read: TGTGCCAGCAGTTACCCCCCCCGGCCC.

A word on this clone: The read comes to an end 3 residues before the CDR3 does, leaving the germline J gene to fill in the end. The chain recombines TRBV20-1 with TRBJ1-2, with D maybe TRBD1 (5 bases). Trimming left V 0 bases short and J 7 bases short, with 15 bases between. CDR3 length: 14 amino acids. The germline gives CDR1 DFQATT, CDR2 SNEGSKA (reference sequence). The DNA read from the CDR3 is TGCAGTGCTAGAGACCTCTGGGGGGGGACTGGC. This gives the protein CSARDLWGGTG. The whole CDR3 region reads CSARDLWGGTGYTF.

Comments on this clone: The CDR3 is cut off 3 residues early in the read; its end comes from the germline J gene. Other nucleotide sequences in the sample specify the same CDR3. The genes are TRBV16 and TRBJ1-5, with 10 bases fitting TRBD1. The V segment lost 2 bases and the J segment 5 bases; nucleotides outside the gene matches: 9. The CDR3 has 17 residues. Germline CDR1 and CDR2: KGHSY and FQNENV. The part of the CDR3 DNA that was read is TGTGCCAGCAGCCAAACCGCCGGGGACAGGGGACATCAGCCC. It codes for CASSQTAGDRGHQP. The whole CDR3 protein reads CASSQTAGDRGHQPQHF.

A word on this clone: Read sequence stops 3 residues before the CDR3 end, and the germline J gene provides the missing end. The J gene is TRBJ2-4, the V gene TRBV20-1, with 7 bases fitting TRBD1. V lost 6 bases to trimming and J lost 0 bases; unmatched junction nucleotides: 14. The CDR3 contains 17 residues. The germline gives CDR1 DFQATT, CDR2 SNEGSKA (reference sequence). CDR3 DNA (partial): TGCAGTGCCGAGTGGAGACAGGGCCCCCTAGCCAAAAACATT. It specifies CSAEWRQGPLAKNI. The full CDR3 protein is CSAEWRQGPLAKNIQYF.

CDR3 DNA, as far as it was read: TGTGCCTGGAGTGTACTAGCGGGGGGGGATGAG. This translates into CAWSVLAGGDE. The whole CDR3 sequence reads CAWSVLAGGDEQFF. The rearrangement joins TRBV30 to TRBJ2-1, with TRBD2 matching 13 bases. The CDR3 end is not reached by the read, which stops 3 residues before it; the germline J gene fills it in. The CDR3 consists of 14 residues. The V and J ends lost 0 bases and 8 bases, in that order; junction bases with no gene match: 1. Germline-derived CDR1 and CDR2 are GTSNPN and SVGIG (reference sequence).

A word on this clone: The read halts 3 residues ahead of the CDR3 end, with the missing end drawn from the germline J gene. The V gene is TRBV7-9, the J gene TRBJ1-5; D perhaps matches TRBD1 (5 bases). Trimming stripped 1 base from V and 5 bases from J, with 12 bases between. The CDR3 has 15 amino acids. The germline V gene has CDR1 SEHNR and CDR2 FQNEAQ (reference sequence). The covered CDR3 bases are TGTGCCAGCAGCTTAGACGGGGGTGGAGATCAGCCC. Encoded protein: CASSLDGGGDQP. The full CDR3 protein is CASSLDGGGDQPQHF.

On this clone itself: The read halts 3 residues ahead of the CDR3 end, with the missing end drawn from the germline J gene. The chain has TRBV5-1 and TRBJ2-7; 7 bases are a match to TRBD2. V trimming: 0 bases; J trimming: 2 bases; junction bases outside the gene matches: 20. The CDR3 is 20 residues long. Germline-derived CDR1 and CDR2 are SGHRS and YFSETQ. The CDR3 DNA, read in part, is TGCGCCAGCAGCTTGGAGTCGGCGACTAGCAACCTCCCGGTTGCCTACGAG. Its protein is CASSLESATSNLPVAYE. The CDR3 in its entirety is CASSLESATSNLPVAYEQYF.

Partial CDR3 DNA: TGTGCTAGTGGTTTGGCAACAACAGGGGGCACTGAA. This gives the protein CASGLATTGGTE. The full-length CDR3 reads as CASGLATTGGTEAFF. This sequence joins TRBV12-5 and TRBJ1-1; 8 bases line up with TRBD1. The read stops 3 residues short of the end of the CDR3; the missing end is completed from the germline J gene. Germline lookup yields CDR1 LGHNT and CDR2 FRNRAP. J was trimmed by 4 bases and V by 1 base; bases with no gene match: 5. This CDR3 comprises 15 residues.

About this clone: The read terminates 3 residues before the CDR3 end, so the remaining end is supplied by the germline J gene. The chain employs TRBV29-1 and TRBJ2-1; 9 bases fit TRBD2. The CDR3 totals 14 residues. Germline loops: CDR1 SQVTM, CDR2 ANQGSEA. The trim removed 5 bases at V and 6 bases at J, leaving 8 bases unmatched. The CDR3 protein is CSVLAGSWVNEQFF. CDR3 bases read: TGCAGCGTTCTAGCGGGATCATGGGTCAATGAG.

Notes on this clone: The CDR3 end falls 3 residues outside the read, so it is completed with the germline J gene. The chain is built from TRBV20-1 and TRBJ2-3, with 10 bases fitting TRBD2. CDR1 is DFQATT and CDR2 is SNEGSKA in the germline V gene (reference sequence). The V and J ends lost 5 bases and 2 bases, in that order; junction bases with no gene match: 13. The CDR3 runs to 17 residues. Partial CDR3 DNA: TGCAGTGCTCGCCCAGCGGGAGGGCCCGCCTCCACAGATACG. It encodes CSARPAGGPASTDT. The full-length CDR3 reads as CSARPAGGPASTDTQYF.

Note on this clone: The observed sequence ends 3 residues before the CDR3 terminus, with the missing tail filled in from the germline J gene. The chain couples TRBV30 to TRBJ1-2; D not certain. Trimming took 2 bases from V and 3 from J, leaving 13 bases between them. CDR1 and CDR2 from the germline V gene are GTSNPN and SVGIG (reference sequence). The CDR3 covers 14 residues. The covered CDR3 bases are TGTGCCTGGAGTCCGGGGATCGGGGACTATGGC. Translation: CAWSPGIGDYG. The full CDR3 reads CAWSPGIGDYGYTF.

Comment on this clone: The read ends 3 residues before the CDR3 terminus; that terminus is restored from the germline J gene. The genes are TRBV29-1 and TRBJ2-2, with 7 bases lining up with TRBD1. The CDR3 length is 15 residues. The germline V gene encodes CDR1 SQVTM and CDR2 ANQGSEA. CDR3 residues: CSVIHTGATNEKLFF. CDR3 DNA (partial): TGCAGCGTAATCCATACAGGGGCAACTAATGAAAAG.

Comments on this clone: The read gets to within 3 residues of the CDR3 end, and the germline J gene fills in the rest. V gene TRBV7-3 combines with J gene TRBJ2-2; the D gene is possibly TRBD1 (6 bases). The CDR3 is made up of 15 amino acids. The germline gives CDR1 SGHTA, CDR2 FQGTGA. The germline V and J ends were trimmed by 5 bases and 3 bases, with 13 bases remaining between them. The covered CDR3 bases are TGTGCCAGCAGCGTGGACAGAAGACACACCGGGGAG. It codes for CASSVDRRHTGE. The whole CDR3 sequence reads CASSVDRRHTGELFF.

Turning to this clone: The CDR3 end lies 3 residues beyond the end of the read and is filled in from the germline J gene. The chain combines TRBV2 with TRBJ1-1, with D tentatively TRBD1 (5 bases). Germline V gives CDR1 SNHLY, CDR2 FYNNEI. The CDR3 consists of 15 residues. The CDR3 sequence: CASNGLPDSSYEAFF. The covered CDR3 bases are TGTGCCAGCAACGGCCTTCCTGACAGCTCCTACGAG. Full variable domain (missing parts from reference TRBV2 and TRBJ1-1): EPEVTQTPSHQVTQMGQEVILRCVPISNHLYFYWYRQILGQKVEFLVSFYNNEISEKSEIFDDQFSVERPDGSNFTLKIRSTKLEDSAMYFCASNGLPDSSYEAFFGQGTRLTVV.

Of note for this clone: The read finishes 3 residues shy of the CDR3 end, and the germline J gene is used to complete it. The chain carries TRBV7-3 and TRBJ2-1; TRBD2 agrees at 8 bases. With 5 bases clipped from V and 5 bases from J, the junction kept 14 bases outside the gene matches. Germline V gives CDR1 SGHTA, CDR2 FQGTGA. There are 17 residues in the CDR3. The CDR3 bases that were read are TGTGCCAGCAGCAGGCGGGGCTCGGGACTAGTCAACAATGAG. It yields the protein CASSRRGSGLVNNE. The full CDR3 protein reads CASSRRGSGLVNNEQFF.

CDR3 DNA (partial): TGCGCCAGCAGTGAGAGGGCGATGGACACTGAA. It translates to CASSERAMDTE. The CDR3 in its entirety is CASSERAMDTEAFF. The rearrangement links TRBV10-1 to TRBJ1-1; D is undetermined. Coverage ceases 3 residues before the CDR3 finishes, and the germline J gene fills in the end. CDR1 is WNHNN and CDR2 is SYGVQD in the germline V gene (reference sequence). V gave up 2 bases and J gave up 3 bases, with 10 bases separating them. This CDR3 contains 14 residues.

On this clone itself: Sequencing ends 3 residues short of the CDR3 end; the germline J gene provides the rest. The V call is TRBV10-3, the J call TRBJ1-1; D unclear. Germline CDR1 is ENHRY and CDR2 is SYGVKD. This CDR3 contains 15 residues. CDR3 residues: CAISDFGYLGEEAFF. The DNA read from the CDR3 is TGTGCCATCAGTGATTTCGGATATCTGGGCGAAGAA.

As regards this clone: The CDR3 end is not reached by the read, which stops 3 residues before it; the germline J gene fills it in. V usage is TRBV5-4 and J usage is TRBJ2-5, with a possible D match to TRBD1 (6 bases). Trimming left V 2 bases short and J 5 bases short, with 13 bases between. Germline lookup yields CDR1 SGHNT and CDR2 YYREEE (reference sequence). The CDR3 runs to 14 residues. The CDR3 reads CASSLQGVLETQYF. CDR3 bases read: TGTGCCAGCAGCTTACAGGGTGTTTTGGAGACC.

About this clone: The CDR3 extends 3 residues past the end of the read, so its final part is completed from the germline J gene. This rearrangement joins TRBV2 to TRBJ1-4; 7 bases match TRBD1. Trimming removed 5 bases from V and 5 bases from J; junction bases left unmatched: 2. Looked up from germline, CDR1 is SNHLY and CDR2 is FYNNEI. This CDR3 has 13 amino acids. The DNA read from the CDR3 is TGTGCCAGCAGTCCGGACAGGAATGAAAAA. Its protein product is CASSPDRNEK. The entire CDR3 protein is CASSPDRNEKLFF.

Concerning this clone itself: The CDR3 end falls 3 residues outside the read, so it is completed with the germline J gene. The chain has TRBV18 and TRBJ1-4; unclear D gene. Germline V CDR1 and CDR2: KGHSH, LQKENI. The CDR3 has 12 residues. V shed 3 bases and J shed 7 bases, with 6 bases lying between them. The DNA read from the CDR3 is TGTGCCAGCTCACCCACTCTTGAAAAA. It is translated as CASSPTLEK. The CDR3, in full, reads CASSPTLEKLFF.

Details on this clone: The read terminates 3 residues before the CDR3 end, so the remaining end is supplied by the germline J gene. This chain links TRBV29-1 with TRBJ1-1; D is possibly TRBD1 (5 bases). V was shortened by 7 bases and J by 1 base, with 16 bases between the two germline ends. This CDR3 has 14 residues. From germline, CDR1 is SQVTM and CDR2 ANQGSEA. The CDR3 loop reads CSAYAGLGNTEAFF. The covered CDR3 bases are TGCAGCGCTTACGCAGGGTTGGGGAACACTGAA. Filled out from reference TRBV29-1 and TRBJ1-1, the complete variable domain reads SAVISQKPSRDICQRGTSLTIQCQVDSQVTMMFWYRQQPGQSLTLIATANQGSEATYESGFVIDKFPISRPNLTFSTLTVSNMSPEDSSIYLCSAYAGLGNTEAFFGQGTRLTVV.

In regard to this clone: The read ends 3 residues early relative to the CDR3; the germline J gene fills the gap. The chain joins TRBV7-3 to TRBJ2-3; the D gene is possibly TRBD2 (6 bases). CDR1 and CDR2 (germline): SGHTA, FQGTGA. The CDR3 sequence is 14 residues long. CDR3 region: CASSASGGLETQYF. CDR3 DNA, as far as it was read: TGTGCCAGCAGCGCGTCCGGGGGTCTAGAGACG.

With respect to this clone: The observed sequence ends 3 residues before the CDR3 terminus, with the missing tail filled in from the germline J gene. The chain is built from TRBV20-1 and TRBJ1-2, with D tentatively TRBD1 (5 bases). The length of the CDR3 is 13 residues. Trimming shortened V by 6 bases and J by 4 bases, and 15 bases separated the two germline ends. Germline V gene data show CDR1 as DFQATT and CDR2 as SNEGSKA (reference sequence). Partial CDR3 DNA: TGCAGTGCGGAAGACAGACCACCCTATGGC. It codes for CSAEDRPPYG. The full CDR3 reads CSAEDRPPYGYTF.

In regard to this clone: The CDR3 is cut off 3 residues early in the read; its end comes from the germline J gene. The chain has TRBV19 and TRBJ2-7; no reliable D call. The CDR3 covers 15 residues. Germline CDR1 is LNHDA and CDR2 is SQIVND (reference sequence). Deletions cut 3 bases from V and 0 bases from J, with 12 bases between. Incomplete CDR3 DNA: TGTGCCAGTAGTATTGGTAGGGCCTCCTCCTACGAG. Translation: CASSIGRASSYE. From start to end, the CDR3 is CASSIGRASSYEQYF.

In the case of this clone: The CDR3 extends 3 residues past the end of the read, so its final part is completed from the germline J gene. J is TRBJ1-4 and V is TRBV13, with unresolved D. This CDR3 has 11 amino acids. Per germline, CDR1 PRHDT and CDR2 FYEKMQ (reference sequence). Trimming took off 5 bases at V and 5 bases at J, with 3 bases between the two ends. The CDR3 DNA, read in part, is TGTGCCAGCAGCCAGAATGAAAAA. Its protein is CASSQNEK. The entire CDR3 is CASSQNEKLFF.